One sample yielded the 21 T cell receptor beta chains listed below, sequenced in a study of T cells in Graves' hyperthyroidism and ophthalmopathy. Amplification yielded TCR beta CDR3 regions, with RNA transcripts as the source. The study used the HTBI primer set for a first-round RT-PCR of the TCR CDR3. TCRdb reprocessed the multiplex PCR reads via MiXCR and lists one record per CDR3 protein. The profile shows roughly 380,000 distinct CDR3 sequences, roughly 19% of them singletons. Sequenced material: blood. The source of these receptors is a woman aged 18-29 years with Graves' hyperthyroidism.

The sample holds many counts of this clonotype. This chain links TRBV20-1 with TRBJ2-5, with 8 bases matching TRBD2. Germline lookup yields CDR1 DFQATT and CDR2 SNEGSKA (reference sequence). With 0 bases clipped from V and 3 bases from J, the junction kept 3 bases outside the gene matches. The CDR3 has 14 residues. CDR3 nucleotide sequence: TGCAGTGCTAGAGATGACGGGGGGGAAGAGACCCAGTACTTC. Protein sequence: CSARDDGGEETQYF.

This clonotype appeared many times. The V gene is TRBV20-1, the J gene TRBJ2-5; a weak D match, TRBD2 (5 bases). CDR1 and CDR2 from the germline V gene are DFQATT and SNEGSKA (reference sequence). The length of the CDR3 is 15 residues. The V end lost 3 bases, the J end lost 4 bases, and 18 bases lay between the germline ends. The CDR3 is CSARDRRRRGETQYF. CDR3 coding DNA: TGCAGTGCTAGGGACCGACGGAGACGGGGAGAGACCCAGTACTTC.

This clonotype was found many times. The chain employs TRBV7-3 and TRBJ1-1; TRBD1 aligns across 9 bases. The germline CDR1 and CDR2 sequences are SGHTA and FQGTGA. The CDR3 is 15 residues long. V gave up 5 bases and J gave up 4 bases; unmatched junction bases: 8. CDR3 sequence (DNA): TGTGCCAGCAGCCGCGAAGCGACAGGGGGCACTGAAGCTTTCTTT. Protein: CASSREATGGTEAFF.

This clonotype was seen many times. The chain's CDR3 is CASSTDRSNYGYTF. CDR3 bases: TGTGCCAGCAGTACCGACAGGTCTAACTATGGCTACACCTTC. The V call is TRBV6-5, the J call TRBJ1-2; perhaps TRBD1 as D (6 bases). This CDR3 is 14 amino acids long. Per germline, CDR1 MNHEY and CDR2 SVGAGI. V was clipped by 5 bases and J by 0 bases, with 10 bases between them.

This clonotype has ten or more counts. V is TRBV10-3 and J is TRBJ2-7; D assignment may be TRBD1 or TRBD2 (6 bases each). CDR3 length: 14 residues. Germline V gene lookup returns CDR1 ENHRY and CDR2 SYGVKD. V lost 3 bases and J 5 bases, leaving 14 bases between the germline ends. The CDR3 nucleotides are TGTGCCATCAGTGACGTGTTGGGGGGCCACGAGCAGTACTTC. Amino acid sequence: CAISDVLGGHEQYF.

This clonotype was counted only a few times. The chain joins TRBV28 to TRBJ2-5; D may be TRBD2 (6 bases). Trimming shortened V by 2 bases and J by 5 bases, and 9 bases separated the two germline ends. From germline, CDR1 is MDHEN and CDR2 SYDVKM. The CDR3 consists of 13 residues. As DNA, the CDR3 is TGTGCCAGCAGTTTAGCGGGGTATGAGACCCAGTACTTC. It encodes CASSLAGYETQYF.

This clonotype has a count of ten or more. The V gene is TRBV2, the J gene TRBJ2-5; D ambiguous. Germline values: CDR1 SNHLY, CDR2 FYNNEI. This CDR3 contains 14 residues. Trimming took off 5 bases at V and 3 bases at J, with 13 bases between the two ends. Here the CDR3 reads CASSRGATEETQYF. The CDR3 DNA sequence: TGTGCCAGCAGTCGTGGCGCTACAGAAGAGACCCAGTACTTC.

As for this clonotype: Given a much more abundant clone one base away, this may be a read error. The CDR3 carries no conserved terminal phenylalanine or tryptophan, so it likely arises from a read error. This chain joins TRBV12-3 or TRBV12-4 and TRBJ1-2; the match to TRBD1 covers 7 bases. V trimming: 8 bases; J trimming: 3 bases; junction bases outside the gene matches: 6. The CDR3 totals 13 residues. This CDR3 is CASGPGQHYGYTY. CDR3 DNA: TGTGCCAGCGGTCCGGGACAGCACTATGGCTACACCTAC.

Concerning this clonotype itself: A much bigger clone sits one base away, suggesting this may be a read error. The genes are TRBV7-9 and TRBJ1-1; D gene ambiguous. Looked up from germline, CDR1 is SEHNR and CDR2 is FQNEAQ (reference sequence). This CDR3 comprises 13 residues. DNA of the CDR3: TGTGCCAGCGGTGGGTTTTGGAACACTGAATCTTTCTTT. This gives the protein CASGGFWNTESFF.

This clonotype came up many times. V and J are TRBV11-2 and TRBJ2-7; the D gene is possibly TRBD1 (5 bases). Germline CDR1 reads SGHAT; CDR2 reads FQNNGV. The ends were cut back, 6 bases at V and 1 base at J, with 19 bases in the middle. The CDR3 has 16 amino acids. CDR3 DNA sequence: TGTGCCAGCAGAATTCGTCCGGGCAGGGCGTCCTACGAGCAGTACTTC. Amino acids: CASRIRPGRASYEQYF.

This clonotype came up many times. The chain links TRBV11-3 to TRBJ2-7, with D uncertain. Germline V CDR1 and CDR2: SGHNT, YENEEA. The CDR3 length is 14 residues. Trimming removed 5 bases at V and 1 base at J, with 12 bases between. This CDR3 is CASSHGDASYEQYF. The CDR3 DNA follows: TGTGCCAGCAGCCACGGAGATGCTTCCTACGAGCAGTACTTC. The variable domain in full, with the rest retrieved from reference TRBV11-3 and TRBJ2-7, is EAGVVQSPRYKIIEKKQPVAFWCNPISGHNTLYWYLQNLGQGPELLIRYENEEAVDDSQLPKDRFSAERLKGVDSTLKIQPAELGDSAVYLCASSHGDASYEQYFGPGTRLTVT.

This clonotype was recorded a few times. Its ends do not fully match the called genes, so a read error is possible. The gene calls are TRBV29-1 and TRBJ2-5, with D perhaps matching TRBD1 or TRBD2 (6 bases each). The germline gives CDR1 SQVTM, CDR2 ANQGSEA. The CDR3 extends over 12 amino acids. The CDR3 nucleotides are TGCAGCGTCCGGGGGCTCTGGGAGACCCTGTACTTC. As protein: CSVRGLWETLYF.

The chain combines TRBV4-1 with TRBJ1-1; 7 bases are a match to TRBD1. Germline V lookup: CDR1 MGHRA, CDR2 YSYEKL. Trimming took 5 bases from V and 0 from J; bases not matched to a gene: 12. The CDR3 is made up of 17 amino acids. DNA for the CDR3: TGCGCCAGCAGCTCCCGGAACAGGGGTACGATGAACACTGAAGCTTTCTTT. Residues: CASSSRNRGTMNTEAFF.

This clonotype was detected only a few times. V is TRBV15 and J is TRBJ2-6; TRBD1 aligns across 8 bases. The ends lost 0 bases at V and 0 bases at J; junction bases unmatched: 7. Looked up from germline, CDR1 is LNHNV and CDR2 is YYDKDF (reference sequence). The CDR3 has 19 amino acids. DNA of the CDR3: TGTGCCACCAGCAGAGATCCCCGGACAGGGAGCTCTGGGGCCAACGTCCTGACTTTC. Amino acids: CATSRDPRTGSSGANVLTF. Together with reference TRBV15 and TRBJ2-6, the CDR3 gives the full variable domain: DAMVIQNPRYQVTQFGKPVTLSCSQTLNHNVMYWYQQKSSQAPKLLFHYYDKDFNNEADTPDNFQSRRPNTSFCFLDIRSPGLGDTAMYLCATSRDPRTGSSGANVLTFGAGSRLTVL.

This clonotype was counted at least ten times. In DNA, the CDR3 is TGTGCCAGCAGCTCAGTCACAAGAAACACTGAAGCTTTCTTT. As protein: CASSSVTRNTEAFF. J is TRBJ1-1 and V is TRBV11-2; no clear D gene. Between the trimmed V and J ends, which lost 4 bases and 2 bases, there was a span of 11 bases. This CDR3 comprises 14 residues. Looked up from germline, CDR1 is SGHAT and CDR2 is FQNNGV.

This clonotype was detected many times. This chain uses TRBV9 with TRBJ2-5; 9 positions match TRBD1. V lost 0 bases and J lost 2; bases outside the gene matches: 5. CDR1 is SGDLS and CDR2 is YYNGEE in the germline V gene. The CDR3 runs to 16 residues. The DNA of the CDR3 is TGTGCCAGCAGCGTAGGGGACAGGGCGTTACAAGAGACCCAGTACTTC. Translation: CASSVGDRALQETQYF.

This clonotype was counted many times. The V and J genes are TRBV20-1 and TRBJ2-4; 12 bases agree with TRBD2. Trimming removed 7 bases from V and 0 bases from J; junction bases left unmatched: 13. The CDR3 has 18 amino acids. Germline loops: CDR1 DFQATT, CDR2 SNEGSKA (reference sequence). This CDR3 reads CSGDTGLAGYLAKNIQYF. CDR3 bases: TGCAGTGGCGATACGGGACTAGCGGGCTATCTAGCCAAAAACATTCAGTACTTC.

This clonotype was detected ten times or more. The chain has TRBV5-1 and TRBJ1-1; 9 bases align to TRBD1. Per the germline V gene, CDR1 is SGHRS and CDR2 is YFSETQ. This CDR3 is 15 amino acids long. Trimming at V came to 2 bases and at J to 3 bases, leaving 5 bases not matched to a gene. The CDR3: CASSLGTGKDTEAFF. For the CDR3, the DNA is TGCGCCAGCAGCTTAGGGACAGGGAAGGACACTGAAGCTTTCTTT.

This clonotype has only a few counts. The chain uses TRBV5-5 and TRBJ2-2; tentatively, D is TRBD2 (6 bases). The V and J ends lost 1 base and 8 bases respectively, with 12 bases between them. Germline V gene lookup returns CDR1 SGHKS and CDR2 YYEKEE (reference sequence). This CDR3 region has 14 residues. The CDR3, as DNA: TGTGCCAGCAGCTTGAGTGGGACTTCAGGGGAGCTGTTTTTT. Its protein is CASSLSGTSGELFF.

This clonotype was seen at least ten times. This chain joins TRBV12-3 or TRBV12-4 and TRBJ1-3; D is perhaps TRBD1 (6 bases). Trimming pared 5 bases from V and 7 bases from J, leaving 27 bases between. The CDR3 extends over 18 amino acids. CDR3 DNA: TGTGCCAGCAGTAAATCAAGGGGACATCTAGCTTCCCGGAACACCATATATTTT. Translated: CASSKSRGHLASRNTIYF.

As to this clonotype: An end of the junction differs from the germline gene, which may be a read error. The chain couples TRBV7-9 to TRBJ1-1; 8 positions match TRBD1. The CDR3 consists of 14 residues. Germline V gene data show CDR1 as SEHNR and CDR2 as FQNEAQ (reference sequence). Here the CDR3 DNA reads TGTGCCAGCACCCTGACAGGGGTGGGTTCGGAAGCTTGCTTT. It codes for CASTLTGVGSEACF.